The 15 T cell receptor beta chains listed next were all sequenced from one sample in a study of T cell repertoires in cytomegalovirus infection. TCRdb called the reads again in MiXCR, with one record for every CDR3 protein. In the table there are some 320,000 distinct CDR3 sequences, 29% of which are singletons. These receptors lack a known antigen. The starting material was cultured PBMCs, obtained from culture after CMV antigen stimulation. These receptors all come from a human donor in good health (CMV status not recorded). Some clones in this sample may be carry-over from other donors' samples.

Ten or more counts support this clonotype. V and J are TRBV5-4 and TRBJ2-3; maybe TRBD2 (6 bases). Trimming cost V 3 bases and J 1 base, with 15 bases left between them. The V gene's germline CDR1 is SGHNT and CDR2 YYREEE (reference sequence). The CDR3 covers 16 residues. CDR3 nucleotide sequence: TGTGCCAGCAGCTCCCCACTAGGGACTGGCACAGATACGCAGTATTTT. Translated, it gives CASSSPLGTGTDTQYF.

The chain has TRBV19 and TRBJ1-4; D is unclear. Germline CDR1 reads LNHDA; CDR2 reads SQIVND (reference sequence). V lost 2 bases, J lost 8 bases, and 12 bases lay in between. This CDR3 region has 14 residues. The CDR3 is CASSIRGKDEKLFF. The CDR3 nucleotides are TGTGCCAGTAGTATAAGAGGGAAAGACGAAAAACTGTTTTTT.

This clonotype has more than one count but fewer than ten. The J gene is TRBJ1-2, the V gene TRBV27; D is unclear. The CDR3 has 13 residues. The germline CDR1 and CDR2 sequences are MNHEY and SMNVEV (reference sequence). Trimming left V 2 bases short and J 5 bases short, with 9 bases between. The CDR3 is CASSLSRGYGYTF. CDR3 DNA: TGTGCCAGCAGTTTAAGTAGAGGGTATGGCTACACCTTC.

A few counts support this clonotype. The chain has TRBV28 and TRBJ1-1; D is ambiguous. The CDR3 totals 14 residues. V lost 7 bases, J lost 0 bases, and 12 bases lay in between. CDR1 and CDR2 from the germline V gene are MDHEN and SYDVKM. The CDR3 is CASMAPPLNTEAFF. The CDR3 nucleotides are TGTGCCAGCATGGCCCCACCGCTGAACACTGAAGCTTTCTTT.

The chain carries TRBV7-2 and TRBJ1-2; 9 bases agree with TRBD1. The CDR3 length is 14 residues. Unmatched junction bases numbered 6, after V lost 5 bases and J lost 5 bases. Germline values: CDR1 SGHTA, CDR2 FQGNSA. The CDR3 reads CASSRLGQGYGYTF. CDR3 bases: TGTGCCAGCAGCCGATTGGGACAGGGATATGGCTACACCTTC.

The sample holds many counts of this clonotype. The chain carries TRBV12-3 or TRBV12-4 and TRBJ1-5; possibly TRBD1 for D (6 bases). The CDR3 is 16 amino acids. Trimming removed 6 bases at V and 1 base at J, with 16 bases between. The CDR3 loop reads CASSSRGGGSNQPQHF. CDR3 DNA: TGTGCCAGCAGCTCCCGGGGAGGGGGGAGCAATCAGCCCCAGCATTTT.

This chain links TRBV27 with TRBJ2-1, with 7 bases aligning to TRBD1. V lost 7 bases, J lost 9 bases, and 15 bases stayed unmatched. CDR1 is MNHEY, CDR2 SMNVEV, per germline (reference sequence). This CDR3 has 15 residues. The CDR3 DNA reads TGTGCCAGCACTTCTCAGGGGGTTTTGGTTGCTGAGCAGTTCTTC. Translation gives CASTSQGVLVAEQFF.

V is TRBV2 and J is TRBJ1-5; perhaps TRBD1 as D (6 bases). Germline values: CDR1 SNHLY, CDR2 FYNNEI. The CDR3 extends over 14 amino acids. Trimming took off 5 bases at V and 1 base at J, with 9 bases between the two ends. CDR3 nucleotides: TGTGCCAGCAGTTCCGACAGGAGCAATCAGCCCCAGCATTTT. It codes for CASSSDRSNQPQHF.

The chain combines TRBV19 with TRBJ1-5, with a possible D match to TRBD1 (5 bases). Germline V lookup: CDR1 LNHDA, CDR2 SQIVND (reference sequence). The CDR3 totals 14 residues. Trimming stripped 7 bases from V and 0 bases from J, with 10 bases between. DNA for the CDR3: TGTGCCAGTATCGGGGGGAATAGCAATCAGCCCCAGCATTTT. Protein: CASIGGNSNQPQHF. Full variable domain (missing parts from reference TRBV19 and TRBJ1-5): DGGITQSPKYLFRKEGQNVTLSCEQNLNHDAMYWYRQDPGQGLRLIYYSQIVNDFQKGDIAEGYSVSREKKESFPLTVTSAQKNPTAFYLCASIGGNSNQPQHFGDGTRLSIL.

V is TRBV4-2 and J is TRBJ1-5; 12 bases line up with TRBD1. Germline loops: CDR1 LGHNA, CDR2 YNFKEQ. V lost 0 bases, J lost 3 bases, and 6 bases stayed unmatched. The CDR3 runs to 18 residues. The CDR3 here is CASSQDQGQGALNQPQHF. The CDR3 bases are TGTGCCAGCAGCCAAGATCAGGGACAGGGGGCCCTCAATCAGCCCCAGCATTTT.

This clonotype has at least ten counts. The gene calls are TRBV7-2 and TRBJ2-7; tentative D call: TRBD2 (5 bases). The germline gives CDR1 SGHTA, CDR2 FQGNSA. Trimming removed 2 bases at V and 6 bases at J, with 11 bases between. The CDR3 runs 13 residues. CDR3 region: CASSLLRAGEQYF. For the CDR3, the DNA is TGTGCCAGCAGCTTATTACGGGCGGGCGAGCAGTACTTC.

The V and J genes are TRBV7-8 and TRBJ1-1, with unresolved D. Trimming pared 1 base from V and 3 bases from J, leaving 12 bases between. Germline CDR1 and CDR2: SGHVS and FQNEAQ. The CDR3 consists of 15 residues. Here the CDR3 DNA reads TGTGCCAGCAGCTTAGTTCTAGGGAGGGACACTGAAGCTTTCTTT. This codes for CASSLVLGRDTEAFF. Drawing the rest from reference TRBV7-8 and TRBJ1-1, the complete variable domain is GAGVSQSPRYKVAKRGQDVALRCDPISGHVSLFWYQQALGQGPEFLTYFQNEAQLDKSGLPSDRFFAERPEGSVSTLKIQRTQQEDSAVYLCASSLVLGRDTEAFFGQGTRLTVV.

The CDR3 DNA reads as TGTGCCAGCAGCTTACAACAGGGGTTCGATGAGCAGTTCTTC. This translates into CASSLQQGFDEQFF. This chain uses TRBV7-6 with TRBJ2-1; the match to TRBD1 covers 7 bases. V shed 2 bases, J shed 8 bases, and the junction held 6 bases outside the gene matches. The V gene's germline CDR1 is SGHVS and CDR2 FNYEAQ. The CDR3 has 14 residues.

In this sample, this clonotype turned up many times. The V call is TRBV7-2, the J call TRBJ2-5; no reliable D call. Trimming removed 3 bases at V and 2 bases at J, with 7 bases between. Germline V gene data show CDR1 as SGHTA and CDR2 as FQGNSA. This CDR3 has 13 residues. The CDR3 bases are TGTGCCAGCAGCTTGAGGATTCAAGAGACCCAGTACTTC. Protein sequence: CASSLRIQETQYF.

The chain links TRBV7-6 to TRBJ2-7, with D perhaps matching TRBD2 (6 bases). The germline V gene has CDR1 SGHVS and CDR2 FNYEAQ. The CDR3 sequence is 14 residues long. The ends were cut back, 5 bases at V and 9 bases at J, with 20 bases in the middle. CDR3 residues: CASSLSTDGGVQYF. CDR3 DNA sequence: TGTGCCAGCAGCCTTTCTACGGACGGAGGGGTGCAGTACTTC.